These 9 T cell receptor beta chains were all obtained from the same sample, sequenced in a study of regulatory T cells in long-lasting Graves disease. Time point described: newly diagnosed GD, antithyroid drugs for less than 3 months. The TCR library was made from RNA extracted from PBMCs. In building TCR beta libraries, iRepertoire HTBI primers were used together with Arm-PCR of CDR3 regions. Using its own MiXCR run on the multiplex PCR reads, TCRdb lists one record per CDR3 protein. This sample has about 420,000 distinct CDR3 sequences, with about 17% found just once. This same sample was also part of a study on T cells in Graves' hyperthyroidism and ophthalmopathy.

The sequencing used peripheral blood mononuclear cells (PBMCs), collected at new diagnosis, from a patient treated with antithyroid drugs. The receptors stem from a young woman with Graves disease.

There are many counts of this clonotype. J is TRBJ1-6 and V is TRBV12-3 or TRBV12-4; D may be TRBD1 (5 bases). This CDR3 has 19 amino acids. V was cut by 4 bases and J by 1 base, with 20 bases left in between. This CDR3 is CASSSRGLPSRSYNSPLHF. The CDR3 region has the DNA TGTGCCAGCAGTTCCCGGGGACTCCCGAGCAGGTCCTATAATTCACCCCTCCACTTT.

There are a few counts of this clonotype. The chain has TRBV7-6 and TRBJ2-7; 10 bases map to TRBD1. V lost 5 bases and J lost 2; bases outside the gene matches: 6. The CDR3 runs to 15 residues. Germline CDR1 SGHVS, CDR2 FNYEAQ. CDR3 amino acids: CASSPGTGATYEQYF. In DNA form, the CDR3 reads TGTGCCAGCAGCCCCGGGACAGGGGCGACCTACGAGCAGTACTTC.

In this sample, this clonotype turned up many times. The gene calls are TRBV3-1 and TRBJ2-3, with D tentatively TRBD1 (6 bases). This CDR3 region has 16 residues. Germline values: CDR1 LGHDT, CDR2 YNNKEL (reference sequence). V dropped 3 bases and J dropped 0 bases, with 13 bases sitting between them. The CDR3 reads CASSQADRLSTDTQYF. The CDR3 DNA is TGTGCCAGCAGCCAGGCCGACAGGTTAAGCACAGATACGCAGTATTTT.

This clonotype was found many times. The V call is TRBV3-1, the J call TRBJ1-1, with D uncertain. The CDR3 length is 11 residues. Deletions cut 1 base from V and 7 bases from J, with 4 bases between. Germline CDR1 reads LGHDT; CDR2 reads YNNKEL (reference sequence). CDR3 sequence reads: CASSQAREAFF. The CDR3 DNA reads TGTGCCAGCAGCCAAGCTCGTGAAGCTTTCTTT.

This clonotype was observed many times. The chain employs TRBV12-3 or TRBV12-4 and TRBJ2-5; 9 bases match TRBD2. V trimming: 5 bases; J trimming: 2 bases; junction bases outside the gene matches: 6. The CDR3 is 15 amino acids. The CDR3 bases are TGTGCCAGCAGTCGGACTAGCGTGACACAAGAGACCCAGTACTTC. Its translation: CASSRTSVTQETQYF.

This clonotype was recorded a few times. The CDR3, as DNA: TGTGCCAGCACACTAGCGGCAAGCACAGATACGCAGTATTTT. It translates to CASTLAASTDTQYF. The chain employs TRBV7-2 and TRBJ2-3, with 8 bases that match TRBD2. V lost 7 bases, J lost 0 bases, and 3 bases stayed unmatched. The CDR3 is 14 amino acids. In germline, CDR1 is SGHTA, CDR2 FQGNSA.

This clonotype turned up a few times. This chain links TRBV19 with TRBJ1-5, with 12 bases fitting TRBD1. This CDR3 has 17 residues. Germline CDR1 LNHDA, CDR2 SQIVND (reference sequence). Losses at the gene ends were 2 bases for V and 5 bases for J; bases not matched to a gene: 7. The CDR3 sequence: CASSILGTGGFDQPQHF. CDR3 in DNA: TGTGCCAGTAGTATACTGGGGACAGGGGGCTTCGATCAGCCCCAGCATTTT.

This clonotype was recorded many times. The V gene is TRBV27, the J gene TRBJ2-7; 8 nucleotides line up with TRBD2. Germline CDR1 and CDR2: MNHEY and SMNVEV (reference sequence). The ends lost 5 bases at V and 5 bases at J; junction bases unmatched: 8. The CDR3 spans 14 residues. CDR3 nucleotide sequence: TGTGCCAGCAGTCAAAGGACTAGCCCGCACGAGCAGTACTTC. As protein: CASSQRTSPHEQYF.

The chain combines TRBV20-1 with TRBJ2-1; 10 bases are shared with TRBD2. Germline CDR1 DFQATT, CDR2 SNEGSKA (reference sequence). The CDR3 contains 17 residues. V lost 0 bases, J lost 8 bases, and 13 bases stayed unmatched. The chain's CDR3 is CSARDPRLAGSKDEQFF. The CDR3 region has the DNA TGCAGTGCTAGAGATCCCAGACTAGCGGGTTCCAAAGATGAGCAGTTCTTC.